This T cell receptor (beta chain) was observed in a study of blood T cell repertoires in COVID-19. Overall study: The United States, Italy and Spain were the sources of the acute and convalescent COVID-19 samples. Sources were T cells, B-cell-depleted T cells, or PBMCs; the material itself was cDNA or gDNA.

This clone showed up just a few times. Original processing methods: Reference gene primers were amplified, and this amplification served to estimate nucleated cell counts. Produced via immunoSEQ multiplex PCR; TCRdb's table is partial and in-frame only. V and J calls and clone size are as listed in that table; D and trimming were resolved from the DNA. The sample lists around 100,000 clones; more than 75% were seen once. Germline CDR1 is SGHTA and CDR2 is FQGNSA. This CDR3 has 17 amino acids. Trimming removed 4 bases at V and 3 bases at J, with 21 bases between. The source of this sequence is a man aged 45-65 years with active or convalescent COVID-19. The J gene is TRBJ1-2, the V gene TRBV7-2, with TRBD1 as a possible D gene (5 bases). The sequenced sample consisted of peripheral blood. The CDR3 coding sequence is TGTGCCAGCAGCTCCCCTACAGGCAGCCTATTTTACTATGGCTACACCTTC. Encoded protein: CASSSPTGSLFYYGYTF.